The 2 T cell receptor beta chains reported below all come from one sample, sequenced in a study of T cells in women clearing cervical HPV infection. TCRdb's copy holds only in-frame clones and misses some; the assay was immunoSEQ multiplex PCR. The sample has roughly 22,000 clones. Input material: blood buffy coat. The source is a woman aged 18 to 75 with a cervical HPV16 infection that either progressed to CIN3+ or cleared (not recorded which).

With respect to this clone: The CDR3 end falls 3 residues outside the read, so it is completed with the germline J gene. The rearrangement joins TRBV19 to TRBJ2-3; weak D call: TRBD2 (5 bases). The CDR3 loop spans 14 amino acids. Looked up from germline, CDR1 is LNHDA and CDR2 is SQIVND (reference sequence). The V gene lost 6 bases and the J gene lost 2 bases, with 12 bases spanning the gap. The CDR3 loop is CASRKRQNTDTQYF. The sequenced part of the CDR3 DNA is TGTGCCAGTAGAAAGCGGCAAAACACAGATACG.

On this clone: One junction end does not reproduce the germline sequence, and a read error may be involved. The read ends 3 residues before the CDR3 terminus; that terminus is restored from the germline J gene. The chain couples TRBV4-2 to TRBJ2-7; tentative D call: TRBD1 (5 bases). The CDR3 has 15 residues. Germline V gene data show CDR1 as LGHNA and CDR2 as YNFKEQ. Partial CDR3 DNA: TGCGCCAGCAGCCAAGATCGACGGCAGGGTGGCGAG. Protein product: CASSQDRRQGGE. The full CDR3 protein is CASSQDRRQGGEQYF.